The clone carrying this T cell receptor (beta chain) showed up just a few times. Its cognate antigen is unknown. This sample is part of a study of identical twins. Study conclusions and caveats: The study drew conclusions from cross-sectional statistical analysis, not from following the same donors. Weaker excess sharing between twins was seen in beta out-of-frame sequences. Zero-insertion analyses were open to partial confounding by invariant MAIT and iNKT cells.

cDNA carried unique molecular identifiers, and a universal primer site was added by template switching. In TCRdb, the 5' RACE reads were re-called with MiXCR into one record per CDR3 protein. This sample has fewer than 550,000 distinct CDR3 sequences, with about 16% found just once. Germline-derived CDR1 and CDR2 are SNHLY and FYNNEI. This CDR3 contains 15 residues. The V gene end was trimmed by 6 bases and the J gene end by 3 bases; junction bases not matched to a gene: 3. These data were also filed under a second study, of yellow fever vaccine responses in identical twins.

The sequenced sample was CD4+ T cells sorted from blood. J is TRBJ2-1 and V is TRBV2, with 12 bases aligning to TRBD2. The clonotype comes from a young woman in good health. CDR3 loop: CASRVLAGGYNEQFF. The CDR3 DNA is TGTGCCAGCAGAGTACTAGCGGGGGGCTACAATGAGCAGTTCTTC. Using reference TRBV2 and TRBJ2-1 for the parts outside the CDR3, the full variable domain is EPEVTQTPSHQVTQMGQEVILRCVPISNHLYFYWYRQILGQKVEFLVSFYNNEISEKSEIFDDQFSVERPDGSNFTLKIRSTKLEDSAMYFCASRVLAGGYNEQFFGPGTRLTVL.